The entry below gives a single T cell receptor (beta chain) sequence along with its context. Its cognate antigen is unknown. Use of 60 Vbeta and 13 Jbeta primers characterized the PCR. TCRdb's copy holds only in-frame clones and misses some; the assay was immunoSEQ multiplex PCR. This sample yields tens of thousands of clones, of which roughly 76% are seen a single time; around an eighth belongs to the top ten. These data come from a study of cytomegalovirus exposure and HLA in healthy donors. General study points: Reportedly, fewer N-insertions than the approximately 700-donor mean appeared in an Asian-associated ancestry cluster in a later analysis. About 87% or about 30% of the time was how often most TCR beta V segments were productive, according to an earlier analysis.

There are 13 residues in the CDR3. The germline CDR1 and CDR2 sequences are MGHDK and SYGVNS. The V end was cut by 2 bases, the J end by 7 bases, with 11 bases between. The TCR sequence derives from a male donor in good health and CMV-seropositive. Input material: PBMCs. This chain connects TRBV25-1 to TRBJ1-2; D uncertain. The CDR3: CASSEQMDSGYTF. CDR3 bases: TGTGCCAGCAGTGAACAAATGGACTCTGGCTACACCTTC.